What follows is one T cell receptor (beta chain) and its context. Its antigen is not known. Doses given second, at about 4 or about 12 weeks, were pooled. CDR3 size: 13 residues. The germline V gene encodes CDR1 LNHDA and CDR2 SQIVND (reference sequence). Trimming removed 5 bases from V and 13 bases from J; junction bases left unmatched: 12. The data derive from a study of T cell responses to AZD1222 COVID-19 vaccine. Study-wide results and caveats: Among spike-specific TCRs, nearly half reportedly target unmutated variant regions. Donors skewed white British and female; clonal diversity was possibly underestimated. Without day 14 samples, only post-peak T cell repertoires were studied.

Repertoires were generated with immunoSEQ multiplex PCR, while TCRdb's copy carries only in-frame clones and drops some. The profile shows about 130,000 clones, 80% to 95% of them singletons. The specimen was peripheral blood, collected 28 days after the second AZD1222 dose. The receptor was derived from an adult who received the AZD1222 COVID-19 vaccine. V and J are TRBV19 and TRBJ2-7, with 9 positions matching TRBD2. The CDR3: CASSLEASGAVYF. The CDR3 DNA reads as TGTGCCAGTAGTCTGGAGGCTAGCGGGGCCGTCTACTTC.